This T cell receptor beta chain is from a study of cytomegalovirus exposure and HLA in healthy donors. The V gene's germline CDR1 is MNHNS and CDR2 SASEGT. V gave up 3 bases and J gave up 4 bases; unmatched junction bases: 1. This CDR3 has 15 residues. PCR involved 60 Vbeta and 13 Jbeta primers. TCRdb's copy holds only in-frame clones and misses some; the assay was immunoSEQ multiplex PCR. The data show 190,000 or so clones, about 83% seen once. The sequenced sample was PBMCs. The genes are TRBV6-1 and TRBJ2-1; 12 nucleotides agree with TRBD2. The TCR was taken from a woman aged 50 to 60 in good health and CMV-seropositive. The CDR3 reads CASSETSGGYNEQFF. The CDR3 DNA reads TGTGCCAGCAGTGAGACTAGCGGGGGATACAATGAGCAGTTCTTC.